These T cell receptor beta chains were read from a single sample in a study of vaccination and CD4 T cells after COVID-19. TCRdb passed the PCR reads through MiXCR, listing each CDR3 protein once. The sample includes around 17,000 distinct CDR3 sequences, about 40% of them seen just once. Their recognized antigens are unknown. The sample here was CD4+ T cells from blood, cultured in vitro, taken before SARS-CoV-2 vaccination. The origin of the receptors is a human donor who received a COVID-19 vaccine. Each CDR3 is given with its conserved first and last residue. The D gene is left open where the match is weak. For some rows the clone size is stated as once, few or many, or as a class when expanded; others skip it.

v_gene: TRBV7-6; d_gene: TRBD1; j_gene: TRBJ1-3; abundance: .; CDR3aa: CASSLGSPRGLSGNTIYF
v_gene: TRBV19; d_gene: .; j_gene: TRBJ1-5; abundance: .; CDR3aa: CASSIVGGNQPQHF
v_gene: TRBV5-4; d_gene: .; j_gene: TRBJ2-5; abundance: .; CDR3aa: CASSFDVAAYQETQYF
v_gene: TRBV2; d_gene: .; j_gene: TRBJ1-1; abundance: .; CDR3aa: CASSVLGHNTEAFF
v_gene: TRBV30; d_gene: .; j_gene: TRBJ1-3; abundance: .; CDR3aa: CAWSRTAGNTIYF
v_gene: TRBV12-3/TRBV12-4; d_gene: .; j_gene: TRBJ2-3; abundance: few; CDR3aa: CASSRGLMASTDTQYF
v_gene: TRBV6-5; d_gene: .; j_gene: TRBJ1-2; abundance: .; CDR3aa: CASSYLPVNYGYTF
v_gene: TRBV15; d_gene: .; j_gene: TRBJ2-7; abundance: .; CDR3aa: CATSRVREVYEQYF
v_gene: TRBV20-1; d_gene: .; j_gene: TRBJ2-5; abundance: few; CDR3aa: CSASWSAGAQETQYF
v_gene: TRBV3-1; d_gene: .; j_gene: TRBJ1-2; abundance: .; CDR3aa: CASSQQAGFSNYGYTF
v_gene: TRBV20-1; d_gene: TRBD1; j_gene: TRBJ1-1; abundance: .; CDR3aa: CSADRGPNTEASF
v_gene: TRBV10-3; d_gene: .; j_gene: TRBJ1-2; abundance: .; CDR3aa: CAISESGAANYGYTF
v_gene: TRBV6-6; d_gene: TRBD2; j_gene: TRBJ2-1; abundance: .; CDR3aa: CASSPTSGRSSYNEQFF
v_gene: TRBV4-1; d_gene: .; j_gene: TRBJ1-4; abundance: .; CDR3aa: CASSQPGLTNEKLFF
v_gene: TRBV20-1; d_gene: .; j_gene: TRBJ1-2; abundance: few; CDR3aa: CSTSRSGFGYTF
v_gene: TRBV4-2; d_gene: .; j_gene: TRBJ2-3; abundance: .; CDR3aa: CASSSRLGGTDTQYF
v_gene: TRBV19; d_gene: .; j_gene: TRBJ1-3; abundance: few; CDR3aa: CASSIGRRDTIYF
v_gene: TRBV24-1; d_gene: .; j_gene: TRBJ2-6; abundance: .; CDR3aa: CATSTSSGANVLTF
v_gene: TRBV20-1; d_gene: .; j_gene: TRBJ1-6; abundance: few; CDR3aa: CSAREMVKGYNSPLHF
v_gene: TRBV6-5; d_gene: TRBD1; j_gene: TRBJ1-2; abundance: .; CDR3aa: CASSYQGADIRYGYTF
v_gene: TRBV11-2; d_gene: .; j_gene: TRBJ1-1; abundance: .; CDR3aa: CASSFWSVRSPNTEAFF
v_gene: TRBV18; d_gene: TRBD2; j_gene: TRBJ2-3; abundance: .; CDR3aa: CASSPRLAGTDTQYF
v_gene: TRBV3-1; d_gene: TRBD1; j_gene: TRBJ2-7; abundance: .; CDR3aa: CASSQRQGGSYEQYF
v_gene: TRBV7-2; d_gene: TRBD2; j_gene: TRBJ2-3; abundance: few; CDR3aa: CASSWGRLGGPDTQYF
v_gene: TRBV30; d_gene: .; j_gene: TRBJ1-5; abundance: .; CDR3aa: CAWSVRGGNQPQHF
v_gene: TRBV5-1; d_gene: TRBD2; j_gene: TRBJ2-5; abundance: .; CDR3aa: CASSSGLAVVQETQYF
v_gene: TRBV6-1; d_gene: TRBD1; j_gene: TRBJ1-1; abundance: .; CDR3aa: CASSVDRGSTEAFF
v_gene: TRBV14; d_gene: .; j_gene: TRBJ1-3; abundance: .; CDR3aa: CASSPGGNTIYF
v_gene: TRBV10-3; d_gene: .; j_gene: TRBJ1-2; abundance: few; CDR3aa: CAISGTDYGYTF
v_gene: TRBV30; d_gene: .; j_gene: TRBJ1-2; abundance: medium-sized; CDR3aa: CAWISGTNYGYTF
v_gene: TRBV20-1; d_gene: TRBD1; j_gene: TRBJ2-7; abundance: few; CDR3aa: CSARADRLTEQYF
v_gene: TRBV2; d_gene: TRBD1; j_gene: TRBJ1-2; abundance: .; CDR3aa: CASSGDSFRGYTF
v_gene: TRBV11-2; d_gene: TRBD2; j_gene: TRBJ2-5; abundance: .; CDR3aa: CASSATGLAGGQETQYF
v_gene: TRBV20-1; d_gene: .; j_gene: TRBJ2-3; abundance: .; CDR3aa: CSARGGADPDTQYF
v_gene: TRBV10-3; d_gene: .; j_gene: TRBJ2-1; abundance: .; CDR3aa: CAISDGAGFDEQFF
v_gene: TRBV20-1; d_gene: TRBD2; j_gene: TRBJ2-5; abundance: .; CDR3aa: CSAPVAGVNQETQYF
v_gene: TRBV5-1; d_gene: TRBD1; j_gene: TRBJ2-5; abundance: .; CDR3aa: CASSLATGQETQYF
v_gene: TRBV28; d_gene: TRBD1; j_gene: TRBJ1-1; abundance: .; CDR3aa: CASSFLRDRGLSTEAFF
v_gene: TRBV5-4; d_gene: .; j_gene: TRBJ2-6; abundance: .; CDR3aa: CASSPGAGTGANVLTF
v_gene: TRBV5-4; d_gene: .; j_gene: TRBJ1-2; abundance: few; CDR3aa: CASSLTVSNGYTF
v_gene: TRBV4-1; d_gene: TRBD1; j_gene: TRBJ1-4; abundance: .; CDR3aa: CASSQPRTGMNEKLFF
v_gene: TRBV30; d_gene: TRBD1; j_gene: TRBJ1-1; abundance: few; CDR3aa: CAWWDRGLNTEAFF
v_gene: TRBV12-3/TRBV12-4; d_gene: .; j_gene: TRBJ2-7; abundance: .; CDR3aa: CASLLSAGTEQYF
v_gene: TRBV6-1; d_gene: .; j_gene: TRBJ1-6; abundance: .; CDR3aa: CASSVQRDSPLHF
v_gene: TRBV19; d_gene: TRBD1; j_gene: TRBJ1-2; abundance: few; CDR3aa: CASSIRGGSGGYTF
v_gene: TRBV12-3/TRBV12-4; d_gene: .; j_gene: TRBJ1-1; abundance: few; CDR3aa: CASKLPGNTEAFF
v_gene: TRBV7-9; d_gene: .; j_gene: TRBJ1-5; abundance: .; CDR3aa: CASSLEGRSNQPQHF
v_gene: TRBV7-3; d_gene: .; j_gene: TRBJ1-6; abundance: .; CDR3aa: CASSLNAGASNSPLHF
v_gene: TRBV2; d_gene: .; j_gene: TRBJ2-7; abundance: medium-sized; CDR3aa: CASKGLGNSYEQYF
v_gene: TRBV30; d_gene: .; j_gene: TRBJ2-1; abundance: few; CDR3aa: CAWSSTRLSYNEQFF
v_gene: TRBV24-1; d_gene: TRBD2; j_gene: TRBJ2-5; abundance: few; CDR3aa: CATSASGTSGPQETQYF
v_gene: TRBV20-1; d_gene: .; j_gene: TRBJ2-3; abundance: .; CDR3aa: CSARAGKGTYRRTDTQYF
v_gene: TRBV6-1; d_gene: TRBD1; j_gene: TRBJ1-2; abundance: .; CDR3aa: CASSGGTGVSYGYTF
v_gene: TRBV7-6; d_gene: TRBD2; j_gene: TRBJ2-3; abundance: once; CDR3aa: CASSFSSGASTDTQYF
v_gene: TRBV7-9; d_gene: .; j_gene: TRBJ1-1; abundance: .; CDR3aa: CASSHLDSNTEAFF